This T cell receptor beta chain stems from a study of OX40 agonist ivuxolimab in advanced cancers. Details on this clone: Its target is unknown.

A history of autoimmune disease or systemic immunosuppression excluded patients. Study findings and constraints: On average, CD8+ T cells had more expanded clones than CD4+. Partial responders receiving 0.1-3.0 mg/kg showed among the lowest clonal expansion.

V lost 6 bases and J lost 10, with 20 bases in between. Germline V lookup: CDR1 SGHKS, CDR2 YYEKEE (reference sequence). The CDR3 has 14 amino acids. The protocol was immunoSEQ multiplex PCR, while the TCRdb copy is restricted to in-frame clones and leaves out a portion. The table has 69,000 or so clones, approximately 82% seen once. The rearrangement joins TRBV5-5 to TRBJ2-1; no reliable D call. Specimen: CD4+ or CD8+ T cells sorted from blood, collected in a trial of the OX40 agonist ivuxolimab. This clonotype was sampled from an adult with an advanced solid tumor such as melanoma, head and neck, liver or kidney cancer. CDR3 DNA sequence: TGTGCCAGCACCTCAAATCCCGGCTTGGCCGAGCAGTTCTTC. Its translation is CASTSNPGLAEQFF.